This TCR beta chain emerged from a study of cytomegalovirus exposure and HLA in healthy donors (TCRdb year 2017). About the full investigation: According to an earlier analysis of 587 of the donors, some 180 million T cells yielded 90 million to 140 million unique TCR beta sequences and about 300 Gb of sequence data. Class I and class II HLA loci were covered by the typing at four-digit resolution. An early release that covered about 640 HLA-typed donors contained approximately 320 gigabases of sequencing data and 85 million to 100 million unique TCR sequences. Using immunosequencing, the study profiled T cell repertoires from some 670 subjects and related those repertoires to cytomegalovirus serostatus. In an earlier analysis of about 590 of the donors, high-throughput TCR beta sequencing was used to judge whether each TCR beta V gene segment behaved as functional or pseudogenic. Rather than drawing on any new phenotypic data, the later analysis identified candidate immune exposures from TCR beta sequences and the way those sequences occurred across donors. The study was designed to test whether signatures of past pathogen exposure could be identified by cataloging public T cell receptors. A later analysis re-analyzed previously published TCR beta repertoires from hundreds of donors and added high-resolution HLA genotyping to study TCR occurrence patterns. Among some 400 genotyped donors of the cohort, an average of about 220,000 unique TCR beta nucleotide sequences was sequenced per donor, of which 15% to 20% were non-productive. Donor age, sex, ethnicity and CMV serostatus were collected together with the repertoire data. A separate validation cohort of 90 to 150 different subjects was used in addition to the 666-subject first cohort. The study combined high-throughput TCR immunosequencing, statistical association of individual TCRs with disease status, and machine learning to predict cytomegalovirus infection status. Every discovery cohort repertoire had been produced on one sequencing platform. The number of typed donors differed by locus: roughly 629-640 for A, B, C, DRB1 and DQB1; 522 for DQA1; approximately 600 for DPA1; and about 470 for DPB1. In a later genetic analysis, genome-wide SNP genotypes for about 55% of the roughly 670 donors were used, and that subset was treated as a discovery cohort. Of the approximately 400 genotyped donors, roughly 80% were placed in the genetic ancestry cluster associated with self-reported Caucasian donors. Because of strong linkage in the cohort, 5 or 6 DR-DQ haplotypes were treated as single units for association and clustering. Overall results and qualifications from the work: Most CMV-associated TCR beta chains appeared to be HLA-restricted in a later analysis, and the HLA associations seemed to be driven largely by CMV exposure. Compared with the roughly 700-donor mean, donors in an Asian-associated ancestry cluster had fewer N-insertions in productive TCRs, according to a later genetic analysis. In a later analysis, several top co-occurrence clusters were reported to appear linked to parvovirus B19, influenza, CMV and Epstein-Barr virus. This cohort had only TCR beta chains sequenced, and the lack of alpha or paired-chain data limited which features could be detected. While some public TCRs were present in many individuals, most TCR sequences turned up only very rarely across donors. Sequencing depth was assumed to be roughly uniform across donors in the presence/absence analyses, though that assumption may not hold. A later genetic analysis associated a missense DCLRE1C variant with V-gene and J-gene trimming of TCR beta chains, and an independent cohort replicated the association. It was suggested by the authors that the approach could potentially be generalized to other disease states and immunological phenotypes. A further reported finding was that TCR beta sequences accurately predicted the HLA-A and HLA-B alleles for most subjects in the first cohort. CMV serostatus was the only immune exposure information available for the cohort. In a later analysis, HLA-associated TCR beta chains were found to be more clonally expanded and to have lower generation probabilities than equally common non-associated chains. In a later analysis, TCR association rates were found to vary across HLA loci, with the most associated TCRs seen for DRB1 alleles and the fewest for HLA-C alleles. The study gave a list of 150 to 200 TCR beta chains associated with cytomegalovirus. In vitro tests confirmed that three of the cytomegalovirus-associated TCR beta chains recognize cytomegalovirus antigens. An earlier analysis of approximately 530 of the donors showed that most TCR beta V segments appeared in productive rearrangements either about 90% or about 30% of the time, which broadly matched IMGT annotations. The classifier was reported to diagnose cytomegalovirus status with high specificity and sensitivity in both the original and validation cohorts. Linkage disequilibrium might explain the correlated functional status among segregating V segments, but an unknown experimental factor could not be ruled out. Roughly 17 rarely observed V segments, including chromosome 9 orphons, were excluded from the earlier analysis of several hundred of the donors because counts were too low. Because HLA typing was missing for some donors at each locus, association tests included only the typed subset. When HLA alleles, especially DR and DQ, strongly co-occurred, TCR associations were difficult to assign to individual alleles. A later analysis associated approximately 17,000 TCR beta sequences with specific HLA alleles at a false discovery rate of 0.05. The 87-base-pair reads could not distinguish some IMGT-functional V segments, including TRBV6-2 and TRBV6-3, so those segments were excluded. A group of highly shared sequence variants was considered likely to be a technical artifact of the sequencing pipeline.

Via the germline V gene, CDR1 is SGHTS and CDR2 YDEGEE. The CDR3 runs 15 amino acids, cysteine and phenylalanine included. Only the CDR3 DNA stays, 45 bases, in frame from base 1. Trimming accounts for 4 bases at V and 3 bases at J, while the number of junction bases matched to no gene is 9. Points on this clone: Its antigen remains undetermined. No base quality values were provided; no much bigger clone lies one nucleotide off.

Libraries were prepared through the immunoSEQ multiplex PCR assay. For the multiplex PCR, a mixture combining 60 forward primers for TCR Vbeta segments and 13 reverse primers for TCR Jbeta segments was used. The CDR3 region of rearranged TCR beta genes was amplified from genomic DNA by a multiplex PCR assay. Amplified TCR beta libraries were sequenced as 87-base-pair reads on the Illumina HiSeq System. In the authors' own workflow: A later analysis tallied 70 million to 100 million unique TCR beta chains across the 700 or so repertoires, and 10 million to 11 million of those chains were shared by two or more donors. Raw reads were error-corrected and collapsed into unique sequences with a nearest-neighbor algorithm that merged closely related sequences to remove PCR and sequencing errors. To assign V, D and J gene segments, CDR3 sequences were aligned to IMGT reference sequences. For a sequence to be retained, a match of at least six nucleotides was required to both a V gene segment and a J gene segment. Rearrangements were called productive when the CDR3 lacked stop codons and stayed in frame with V and J; all others were non-productive. Following IMGT convention, CDR3 was defined as the stretch from the second conserved V-encoded cysteine to the conserved J-encoded phenylalanine. The earlier analysis of approximately 500 of the donors excluded sequences that lacked an unambiguous match to a single V gene segment. An earlier analysis of a few hundred of the donors called V segments functional above 56.7% productive rearrangements and segregating when the between-donor standard deviation exceeded 5%. To diagnose cytomegalovirus status from the catalog of TCR beta chain sequences, a statistical classification framework was built. V and J gene assignment, in a later analysis, came from comparing TCR nucleotide sequences with IMGT/GENE-DB human TR gene sequences. In a later analysis, CDR3 sequences and most-parsimonious VDJ recombination scenarios were assigned using the TCRdist pipeline. In a later analysis, every TCR beta chain was defined by the combination of its CDR3 amino acid sequence and its V-gene family, and reads without a unique V-gene family were dropped. A later analysis removed several hundred highly shared, low-generation-probability nucleotide sequences to deal with suspected cross-contamination and a sequencing artifact. A later analysis calculated a clonal expansion index for each public chain from normalized within-repertoire ranks of inferred template counts. Generation probabilities in a later analysis came from a VDJ recombination model fitted to out-of-frame rearrangements, and those results were checked against IGoR. In a later analysis, hypergeometric tests were used to score TCR-TCR, TCR-HLA and TCR-CMV co-occurrence, with a repertoire-size bias correction applied to TCR pairs. To estimate false discovery rates, a later analysis permuted the HLA or CMV assignments 20 times. A later analysis grouped co-occurring TCRs with DBSCAN, adding TCRdist sequence similarity when clustering within HLA-allele-positive subsets. Co-occurrence clustering excluded repertoires with fewer than 30,000 or more than 120,000 public chains, plus five with anomalous nucleotide sharing. This immuneACCESS table, as held by TCRdb, lists in-frame sequences with V and J called but not all clones. Of the missing ones, under half trace to an unresolved V gene in checked studies; the others have no known cause. V, J and clone size derive from that table, while D and trimming were established from the DNA sequence. Here the sample has approximately 40,000 clones; 66% occur a single time. Of the sample, 18% falls within the top ten clones.

The cohort was made up of 500 to 800 healthy bone marrow donors. All cohort members were sampled while nominally healthy, although unrecorded immune exposures were likely present. The donor tested CMV seropositive, placing the donor among the 290 or so seropositive members of the cohort. Each donor provided a peripheral blood sample, and peripheral blood mononuclear cells were used for TCR beta sequencing. Genomic DNA extraction from the blood cell samples was performed with the Qiagen DNeasy Blood Extraction Kit. Source material: PBMCs. The sequence joins TRBV5-8 to TRBJ2-5; 7 bases in between match TRBD2. The origin of this receptor is a man between 45 and 60 years old in good health and CMV-seropositive. The CDR3 has the sequence CASSPGRVREETQYF. The sequence in DNA is TGTGCCAGCAGCCCTGGGAGGGTGCGGGAAGAGACCCAGTACTTC.